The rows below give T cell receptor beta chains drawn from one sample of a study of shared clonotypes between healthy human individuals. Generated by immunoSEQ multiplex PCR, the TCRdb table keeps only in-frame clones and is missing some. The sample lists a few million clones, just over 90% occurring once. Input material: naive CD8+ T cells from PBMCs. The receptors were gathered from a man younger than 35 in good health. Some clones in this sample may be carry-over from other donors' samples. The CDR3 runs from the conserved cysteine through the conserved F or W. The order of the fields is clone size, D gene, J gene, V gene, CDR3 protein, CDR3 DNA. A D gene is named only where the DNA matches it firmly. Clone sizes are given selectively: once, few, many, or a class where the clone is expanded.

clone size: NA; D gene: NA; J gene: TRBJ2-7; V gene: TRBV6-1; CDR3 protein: CASRIRDFGSEQYF; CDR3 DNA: TGTGCCAGCAGAATACGGGACTTTGGCTCCGAGCAGTACTTC
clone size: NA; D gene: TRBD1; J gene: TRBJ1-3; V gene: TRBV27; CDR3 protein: CASSPRQGRNTIYF; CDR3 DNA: TGTGCCAGCAGTCCAAGACAGGGAAGAAACACCATATATTTT
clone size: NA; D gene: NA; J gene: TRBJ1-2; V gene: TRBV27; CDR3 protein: CASSPYPTLQLGYTF; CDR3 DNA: TGTGCCAGCAGTCCCTACCCGACACTGCAACTGGGCTACACCTTC
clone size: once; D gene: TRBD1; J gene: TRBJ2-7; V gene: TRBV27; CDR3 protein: CASSSPEQGASYEQYF; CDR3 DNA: TGTGCCAGCAGTTCCCCTGAGCAGGGGGCGTCCTACGAGCAGTACTTC
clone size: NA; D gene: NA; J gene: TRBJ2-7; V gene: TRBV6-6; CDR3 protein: CASSSTRGYNEQYF; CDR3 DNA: TGTGCCAGCAGCTCGACACGGGGGTATAACGAGCAGTACTTC
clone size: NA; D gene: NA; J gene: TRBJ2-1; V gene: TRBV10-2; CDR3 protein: CASKGEASYNEQFF; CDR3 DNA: TGCGCCAGCAAGGGGGAAGCCTCCTACAATGAGCAGTTCTTC
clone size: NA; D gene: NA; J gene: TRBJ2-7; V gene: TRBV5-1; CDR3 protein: CASSLPGGTDLVYEQYF; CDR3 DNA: TGCGCCAGCAGCTTGCCGGGAGGGACAGATCTTGTCTACGAGCAGTACTTC
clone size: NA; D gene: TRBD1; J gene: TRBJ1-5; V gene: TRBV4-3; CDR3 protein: CASSQELGQRNQPQHF; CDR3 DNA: TGCGCCAGCAGCCAAGAATTGGGACAGAGGAATCAGCCCCAGCATTTT
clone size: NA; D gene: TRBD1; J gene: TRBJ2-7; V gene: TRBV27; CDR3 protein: CASSEKDRGFYEQYF; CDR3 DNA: TGTGCCAGCAGTGAGAAGGACAGGGGTTTCTACGAGCAGTACTTC
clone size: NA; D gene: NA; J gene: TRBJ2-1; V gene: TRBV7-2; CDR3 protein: CASSLGNEQFF; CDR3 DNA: TGTGCCAGCAGCTTGGGCAATGAGCAGTTCTTC
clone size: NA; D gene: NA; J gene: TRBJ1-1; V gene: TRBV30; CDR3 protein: CAWSAVGTEAFF; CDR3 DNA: TGTGCCTGGAGTGCTGTAGGCACTGAAGCTTTCTTT
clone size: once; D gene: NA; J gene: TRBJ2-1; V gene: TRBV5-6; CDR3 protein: CASSGVPYNEQFF; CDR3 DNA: TGTGCCAGCAGCGGCGTCCCATACAATGAGCAGTTCTTC
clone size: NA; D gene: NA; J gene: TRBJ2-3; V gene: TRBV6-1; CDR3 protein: CASSEAVHIRFDTQYF; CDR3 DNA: TGTGCCAGCAGTGAAGCGGTTCACATAAGGTTTGATACGCAGTATTTT
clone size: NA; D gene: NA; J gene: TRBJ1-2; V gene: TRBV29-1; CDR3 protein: CSVVVPKGYTF; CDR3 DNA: TGCAGCGTTGTGGTCCCAAAGGGCTACACCTTC
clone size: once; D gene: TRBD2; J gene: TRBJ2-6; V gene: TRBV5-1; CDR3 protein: CASSFTSGSPQSSGANVLTF; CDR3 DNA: TGCGCCAGCAGCTTTACTAGCGGAAGTCCCCAGAGCTCTGGGGCCAACGTCCTGACTTTC
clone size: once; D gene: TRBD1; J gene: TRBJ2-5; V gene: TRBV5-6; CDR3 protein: CASSLDTGGRETQYF; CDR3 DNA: TGTGCCAGCAGCTTGGATACAGGGGGACGGGAGACCCAGTACTTC
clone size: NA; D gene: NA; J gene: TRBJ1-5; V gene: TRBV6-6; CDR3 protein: CASSSRQGNQPQHF; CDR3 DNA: TGTGCCAGCAGCTCCCGACAGGGCAATCAGCCCCAGCATTTT
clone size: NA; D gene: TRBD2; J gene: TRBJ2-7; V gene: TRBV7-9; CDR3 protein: CASSPSSAGGSYEQYF; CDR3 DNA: TGTGCCAGCAGCCCATCCTCAGCGGGAGGGTCCTACGAGCAGTACTTC
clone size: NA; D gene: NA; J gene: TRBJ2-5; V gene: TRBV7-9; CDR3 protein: CASSATEGVQETQYF; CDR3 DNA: TGTGCCAGCAGCGCTACCGAGGGGGTCCAAGAGACCCAGTACTTC
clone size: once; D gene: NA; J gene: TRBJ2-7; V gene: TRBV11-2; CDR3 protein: CASSLVGNSYEQYF; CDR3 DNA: TGTGCCAGCAGCTTAGTAGGTAACTCCTACGAGCAGTACTTC
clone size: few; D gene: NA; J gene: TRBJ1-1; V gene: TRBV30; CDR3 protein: CAWSVTVTGTEAFF; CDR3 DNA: TGTGCCTGGAGTGTGACAGTGACGGGCACTGAAGCTTTCTTT
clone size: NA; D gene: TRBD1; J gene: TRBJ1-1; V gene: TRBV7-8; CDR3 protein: CASSLTGGAPLDTEAFF; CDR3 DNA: TGTGCCAGCAGCCTCACAGGGGGCGCGCCACTTGACACTGAAGCTTTCTTT
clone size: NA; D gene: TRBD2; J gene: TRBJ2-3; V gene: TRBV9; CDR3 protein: CASSVRLAGGDTQYF; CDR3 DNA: TGTGCCAGCAGCGTAAGACTAGCGGGAGGAGATACGCAGTATTTT
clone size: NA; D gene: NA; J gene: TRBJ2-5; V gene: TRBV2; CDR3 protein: CASNPGLSGLETQYF; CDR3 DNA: TGTGCCAGCAACCCAGGGTTGTCAGGGTTGGAGACCCAGTACTTC
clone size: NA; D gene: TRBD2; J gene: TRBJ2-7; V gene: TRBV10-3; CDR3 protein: CATAGLESYEQYF; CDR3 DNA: TGTGCCACGGCGGGACTAGAGTCGTACGAGCAGTACTTC
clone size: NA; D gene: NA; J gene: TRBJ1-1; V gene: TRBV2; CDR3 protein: CASSIDRYTEAFF; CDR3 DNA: TGTGCCAGCAGTATTGACAGGTACACTGAAGCTTTCTTT
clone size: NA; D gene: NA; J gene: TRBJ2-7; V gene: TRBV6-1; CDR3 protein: CASSEGRASYEQYF; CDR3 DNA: TGTGCCAGCAGTGAAGGCAGGGCAAGCTACGAGCAGTACTTC
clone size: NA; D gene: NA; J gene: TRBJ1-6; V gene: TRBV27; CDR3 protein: CASGLQLNSPLHF; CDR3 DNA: TGTGCCAGCGGGTTACAGTTGAATTCACCCCTCCACTTT
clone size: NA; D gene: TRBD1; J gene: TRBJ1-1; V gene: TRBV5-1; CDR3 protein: CASSTGTVAFF; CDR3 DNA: TGCGCCAGCAGCACCGGGACAGTAGCTTTCTTT
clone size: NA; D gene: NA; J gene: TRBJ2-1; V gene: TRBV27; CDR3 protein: CASRYLPGQGNEQFF; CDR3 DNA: TGTGCCAGCAGATACCTACCAGGGCAAGGCAATGAGCAGTTCTTC
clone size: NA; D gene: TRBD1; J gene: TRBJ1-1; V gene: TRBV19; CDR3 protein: CASSIWDRTNTEAFF; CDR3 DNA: TGTGCCAGTAGTATATGGGACAGGACCAACACTGAAGCTTTCTTT
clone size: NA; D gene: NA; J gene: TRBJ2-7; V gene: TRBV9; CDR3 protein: CASSVEGTAYEQYF; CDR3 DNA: TGTGCCAGCAGCGTAGAAGGCACAGCCTACGAGCAGTACTTC
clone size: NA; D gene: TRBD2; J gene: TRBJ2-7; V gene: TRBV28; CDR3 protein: CASSSPFTSGSLDEQYF; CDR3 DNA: TGTGCCAGCAGTTCACCCTTTACTAGCGGGAGCCTGGACGAGCAGTACTTC
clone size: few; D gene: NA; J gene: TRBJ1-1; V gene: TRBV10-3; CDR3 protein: CAISESGLPGGTEAFF; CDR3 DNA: TGTGCCATCAGTGAATCCGGGCTACCCGGGGGCACTGAAGCTTTCTTT
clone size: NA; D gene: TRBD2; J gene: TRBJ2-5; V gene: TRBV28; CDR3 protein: CASSSPSVAGPQETQYF; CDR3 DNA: TGTGCCAGCAGTTCCCCCTCGGTAGCGGGCCCACAAGAGACCCAGTACTTC
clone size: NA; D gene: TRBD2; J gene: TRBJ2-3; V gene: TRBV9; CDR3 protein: CASSVETSGTSTDTQYF; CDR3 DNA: TGTGCCAGCAGCGTGGAGACTAGCGGGACTAGCACAGATACGCAGTATTTT
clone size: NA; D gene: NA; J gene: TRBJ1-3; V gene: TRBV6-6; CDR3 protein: CASSPLYGIYF; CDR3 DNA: TGTGCCAGCAGTCCACTGTATGGCATATATTTT
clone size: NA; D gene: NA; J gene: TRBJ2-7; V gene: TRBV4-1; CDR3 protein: CASSTDGEGYEQYF; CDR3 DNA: TGCGCCAGCAGTACCGATGGGGAAGGCTACGAGCAGTACTTC
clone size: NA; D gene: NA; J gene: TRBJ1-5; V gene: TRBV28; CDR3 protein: CASRLEDRSDQPQHF; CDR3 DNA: TGTGCCAGCAGACTTGAAGACAGGTCGGATCAGCCCCAGCATTTT
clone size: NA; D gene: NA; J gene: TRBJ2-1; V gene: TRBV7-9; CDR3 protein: CASSSEFYSYNEQFF; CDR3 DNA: TGTGCCAGCAGCTCCGAATTCTACTCCTACAATGAGCAGTTCTTC
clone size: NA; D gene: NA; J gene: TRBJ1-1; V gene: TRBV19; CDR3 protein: CASSPTTEDTEAFF; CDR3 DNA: TGTGCCAGTAGTCCAACGACAGAGGACACTGAAGCTTTCTTT
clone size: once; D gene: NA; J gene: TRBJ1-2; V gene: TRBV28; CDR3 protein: CASSLDPDTQSTF; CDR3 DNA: TGTGCCAGCAGTTTGGACCCGGACACTCAAAGCACCTTC
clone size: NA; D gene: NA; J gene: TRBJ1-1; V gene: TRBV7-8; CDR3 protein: CASSLAEFGGSNTEAFF; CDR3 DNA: TGTGCCAGCAGCTTAGCCGAGTTCGGCGGATCGAACACTGAAGCTTTCTTT
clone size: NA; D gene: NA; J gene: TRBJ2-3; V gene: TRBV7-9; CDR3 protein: CASSFEDGPLTQYF; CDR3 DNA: TGTGCCAGCAGCTTTGAAGATGGACCTCTTACGCAGTATTTT
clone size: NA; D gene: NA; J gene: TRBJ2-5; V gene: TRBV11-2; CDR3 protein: CASSLGLVLQETQYF; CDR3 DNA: TGTGCCAGCAGCTTAGGTCTGGTACTACAAGAGACCCAGTACTTC
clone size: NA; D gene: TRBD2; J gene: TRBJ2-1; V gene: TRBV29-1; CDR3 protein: CSVDRDYTYNEQFF; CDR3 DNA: TGCAGCGTTGACCGGGACTACACCTACAATGAGCAGTTCTTC